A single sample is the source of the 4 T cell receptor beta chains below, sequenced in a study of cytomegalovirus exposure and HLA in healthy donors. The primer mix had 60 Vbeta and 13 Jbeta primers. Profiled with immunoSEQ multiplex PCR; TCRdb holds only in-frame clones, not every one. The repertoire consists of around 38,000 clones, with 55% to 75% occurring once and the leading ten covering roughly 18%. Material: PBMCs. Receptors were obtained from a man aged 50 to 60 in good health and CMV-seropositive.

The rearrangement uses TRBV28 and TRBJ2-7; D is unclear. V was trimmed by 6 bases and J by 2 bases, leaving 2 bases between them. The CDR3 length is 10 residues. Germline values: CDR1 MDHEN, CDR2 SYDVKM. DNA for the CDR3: TGTGCCAGCAGCACCTACGAGCAGTACTTC. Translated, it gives CASSTYEQYF. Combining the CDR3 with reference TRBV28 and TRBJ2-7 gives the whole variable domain DVKVTQSSRYLVKRTGEKVFLECVQDMDHENMFWYRQDPGLGLRLIYFSYDVKMKEKGDIPEGYSVSREKKERFSLILESASTNQTSMYLCASSTYEQYFGPGTRLTVT.

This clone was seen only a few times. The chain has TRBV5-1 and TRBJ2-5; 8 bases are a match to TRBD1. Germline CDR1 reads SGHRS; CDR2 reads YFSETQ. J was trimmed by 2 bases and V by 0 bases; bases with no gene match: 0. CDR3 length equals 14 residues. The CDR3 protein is CASSLGTGQETQYF. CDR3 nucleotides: TGCGCCAGCAGCTTGGGGACAGGGCAAGAGACCCAGTACTTC.

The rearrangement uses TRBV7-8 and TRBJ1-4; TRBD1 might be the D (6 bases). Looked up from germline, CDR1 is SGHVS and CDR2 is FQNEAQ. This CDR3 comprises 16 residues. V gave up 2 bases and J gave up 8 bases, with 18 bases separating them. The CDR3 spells CASSLRNRDGGEKLFF. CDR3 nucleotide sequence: TGTGCCAGCAGCTTACGCAACAGGGACGGGGGGGAAAAACTGTTTTTT.

The CDR3 is CASALPGQSFYGYTF. The DNA of the CDR3 is TGTGCCAGCGCGCTCCCGGGACAGAGTTTCTATGGCTACACCTTC. The gene calls are TRBV28 and TRBJ1-2; the match to TRBD1 covers 7 bases. The CDR3 has 15 residues. The trim removed 8 bases at V and 4 bases at J, leaving 13 bases unmatched. Germline V gene data show CDR1 as MDHEN and CDR2 as SYDVKM.